This entry features one TCR beta chain sequence. This specimen belongs to a study of somatic mutations in cytotoxic T cells in rheumatoid arthritis. The protocol was immunoSEQ multiplex PCR, while the TCRdb copy is restricted to in-frame clones and leaves out a portion. The sample has about 8,600 clones, over 70% seen once. Germline-derived CDR1 and CDR2 are MNHEY and SMNVEV (reference sequence). V shed 7 bases and J 10 bases; nucleotides not matched to a gene: 9. The CDR3 extends over 13 amino acids. The J gene is TRBJ2-1, the V gene TRBV27, with 8 bases lining up with TRBD2. The sequenced sample was CD8+ T cells sorted from blood. The receptor was derived from a woman aged 45 to 65 in good health. The CDR3 loop is CASTPLSGEEQFF. In DNA form, the CDR3 reads TGTGCCAGCACCCCCCTTAGCGGGGAGGAGCAGTTCTTC.